This TCR beta chain appears in the sequencing data of a study of T cell responses to AZD1222 COVID-19 vaccine. The CDR3 runs 14 residues. Germline V gene lookup returns CDR1 MDHEN and CDR2 SYDVKM. V was cut by 8 bases and J by 2 bases, with 16 bases left in between. About this clone itself: Its specificity is not known.

Using immunoSEQ multiplex PCR, the repertoire was profiled, and TCRdb retains in-frame clones only, with some absent. The data show some 150,000 clones, under 95% seen once. Study findings and constraints: Receipt of two AZD1222 doses was followed by a rise in Spike-specific TCR breadth and depth. Across the whole spike, CD4 TCRs peaked at regions 160-218 and 743-854.

This sample comprised peripheral blood, obtained on day 0 of AZD1222 vaccination. The chain carries TRBV28 and TRBJ2-7; tentative D call: TRBD1 (5 bases). This TCR derives from an adult in good health. CDR3 DNA sequence: TGTGCCAGCTCCCCGGAGAAAGGGGCCTACGAGCAGTACTTC. This codes for CASSPEKGAYEQYF. Filled out from reference TRBV28 and TRBJ2-7, the complete variable domain reads DVKVTQSSRYLVKRTGEKVFLECVQDMDHENMFWYRQDPGLGLRLIYFSYDVKMKEKGDIPEGYSVSREKKERFSLILESASTNQTSMYLCASSPEKGAYEQYFGPGTRLTVT.